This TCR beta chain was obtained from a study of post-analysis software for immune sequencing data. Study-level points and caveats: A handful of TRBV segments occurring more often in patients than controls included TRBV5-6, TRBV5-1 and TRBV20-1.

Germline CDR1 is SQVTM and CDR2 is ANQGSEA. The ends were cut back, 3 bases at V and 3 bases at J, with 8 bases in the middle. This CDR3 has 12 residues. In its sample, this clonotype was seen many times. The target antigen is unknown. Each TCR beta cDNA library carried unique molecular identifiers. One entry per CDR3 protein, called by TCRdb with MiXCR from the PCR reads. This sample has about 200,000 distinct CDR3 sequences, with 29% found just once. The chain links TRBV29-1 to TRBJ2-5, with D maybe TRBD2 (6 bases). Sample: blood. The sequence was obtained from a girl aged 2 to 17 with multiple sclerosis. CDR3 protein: CSVDGGEETQYF. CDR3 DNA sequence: TGCAGCGTTGATGGCGGGGAAGAGACCCAGTACTTC.